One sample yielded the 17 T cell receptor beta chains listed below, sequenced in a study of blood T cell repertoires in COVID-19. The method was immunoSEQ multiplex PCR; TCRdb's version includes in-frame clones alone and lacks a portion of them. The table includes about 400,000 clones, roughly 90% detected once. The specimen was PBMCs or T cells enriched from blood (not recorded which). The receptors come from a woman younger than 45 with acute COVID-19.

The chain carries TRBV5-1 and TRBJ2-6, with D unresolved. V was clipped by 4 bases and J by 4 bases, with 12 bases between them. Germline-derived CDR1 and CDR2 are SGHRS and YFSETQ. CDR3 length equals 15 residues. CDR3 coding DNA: TGCGCCAGCAGCCTCGTGGGCTCCGGGGCCAACGTCCTGACTTTC. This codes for CASSLVGSGANVLTF.

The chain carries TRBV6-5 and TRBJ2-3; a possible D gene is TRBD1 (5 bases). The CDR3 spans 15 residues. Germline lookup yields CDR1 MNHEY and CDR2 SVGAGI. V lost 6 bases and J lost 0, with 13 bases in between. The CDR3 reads CASRNRYTSTDTQYF. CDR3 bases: TGTGCCAGCAGGAACAGGTACACTAGCACAGATACGCAGTATTTT.

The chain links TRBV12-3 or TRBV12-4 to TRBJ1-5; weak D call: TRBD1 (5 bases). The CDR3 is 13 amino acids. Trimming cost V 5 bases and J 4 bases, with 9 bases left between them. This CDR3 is CASSGQLNQPQHF. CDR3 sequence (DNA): TGTGCCAGCAGTGGACAACTAAATCAGCCCCAGCATTTT.

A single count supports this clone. CDR3: CSVVVSQETQYF. The CDR3 DNA is TGCAGCGTTGTTGTCAGTCAAGAGACCCAGTACTTC. The chain couples TRBV29-1 to TRBJ2-5; D gene ambiguous. The CDR3 consists of 12 residues. Germline CDR1 SQVTM, CDR2 ANQGSEA. V dropped 4 bases and J dropped 2 bases, with 8 bases sitting between them.

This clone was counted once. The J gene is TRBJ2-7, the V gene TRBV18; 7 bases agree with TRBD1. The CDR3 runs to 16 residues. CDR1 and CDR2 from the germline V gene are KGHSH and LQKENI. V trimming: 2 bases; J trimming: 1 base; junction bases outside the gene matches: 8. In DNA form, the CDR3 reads TGTGCCAGCTCACCATACAAAGGACAGGAGTCCTACGAGCAGTACTTC. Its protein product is CASSPYKGQESYEQYF.

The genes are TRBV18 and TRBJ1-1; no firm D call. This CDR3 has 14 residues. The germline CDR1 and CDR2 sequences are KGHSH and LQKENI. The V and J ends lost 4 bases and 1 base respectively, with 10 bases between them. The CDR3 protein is CASSQSLWNTEAFF. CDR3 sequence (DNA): TGTGCCAGCTCACAAAGTCTATGGAACACTGAAGCTTTCTTT.

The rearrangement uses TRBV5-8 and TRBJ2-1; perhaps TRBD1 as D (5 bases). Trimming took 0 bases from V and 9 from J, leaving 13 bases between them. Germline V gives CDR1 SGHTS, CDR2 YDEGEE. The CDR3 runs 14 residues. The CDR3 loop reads CASSLGSGFIEQFF. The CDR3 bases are TGTGCCAGCAGCTTGGGCTCAGGGTTTATTGAGCAGTTCTTC.

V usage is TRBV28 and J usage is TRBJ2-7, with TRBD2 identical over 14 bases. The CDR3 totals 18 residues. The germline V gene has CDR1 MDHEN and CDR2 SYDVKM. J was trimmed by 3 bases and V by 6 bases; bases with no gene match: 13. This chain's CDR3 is CASSGMDGTSGSYYEQYF. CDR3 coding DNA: TGTGCCAGCAGCGGAATGGACGGGACTAGCGGGAGCTACTACGAGCAGTACTTC.

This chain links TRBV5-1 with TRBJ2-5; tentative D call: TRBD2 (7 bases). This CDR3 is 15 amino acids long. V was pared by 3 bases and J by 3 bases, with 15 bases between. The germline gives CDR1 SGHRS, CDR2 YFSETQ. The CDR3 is CASSWGGRGEETQYF. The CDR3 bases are TGCGCCAGCAGCTGGGGGGGGCGAGGGGAAGAGACCCAGTACTTC.

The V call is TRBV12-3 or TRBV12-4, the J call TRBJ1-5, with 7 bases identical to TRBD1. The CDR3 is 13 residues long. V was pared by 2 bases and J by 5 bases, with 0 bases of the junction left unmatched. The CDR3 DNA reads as TGTGCCAGCAGTTTACAGGGGGATCAGCCCCAGCATTTT. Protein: CASSLQGDQPQHF.

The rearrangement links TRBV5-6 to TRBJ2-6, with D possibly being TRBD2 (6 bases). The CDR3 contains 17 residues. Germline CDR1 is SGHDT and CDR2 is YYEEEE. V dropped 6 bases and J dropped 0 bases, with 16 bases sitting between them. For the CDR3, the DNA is TGTGCCAGCACCCGATTGGGAGGCAACTCTGGGGCCAACGTCCTGACTTTC. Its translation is CASTRLGGNSGANVLTF.

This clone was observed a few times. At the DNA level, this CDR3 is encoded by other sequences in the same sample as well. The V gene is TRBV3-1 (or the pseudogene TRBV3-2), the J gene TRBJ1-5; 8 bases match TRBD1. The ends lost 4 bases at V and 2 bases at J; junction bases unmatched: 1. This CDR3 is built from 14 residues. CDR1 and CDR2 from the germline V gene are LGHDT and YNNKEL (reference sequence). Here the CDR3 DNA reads TGTGCCAGCAGCCTGGGACAGGGCAATCAGCCCCAGCATTTT. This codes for CASSLGQGNQPQHF.

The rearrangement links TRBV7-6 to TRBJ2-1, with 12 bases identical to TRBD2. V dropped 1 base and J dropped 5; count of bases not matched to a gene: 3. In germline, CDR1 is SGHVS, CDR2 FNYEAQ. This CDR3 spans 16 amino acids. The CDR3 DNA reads TGTGCCAGCAGCTTAGGACTAGCGGGGGCCCACAATGAGCAGTTCTTC. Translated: CASSLGLAGAHNEQFF.

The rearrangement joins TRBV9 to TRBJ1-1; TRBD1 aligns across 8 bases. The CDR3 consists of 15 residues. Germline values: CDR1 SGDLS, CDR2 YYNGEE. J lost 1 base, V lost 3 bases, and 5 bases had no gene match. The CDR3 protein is CASSGYRGRNTEAFF. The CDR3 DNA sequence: TGTGCCAGCAGCGGGTACAGGGGGAGGAACACTGAAGCTTTCTTT.

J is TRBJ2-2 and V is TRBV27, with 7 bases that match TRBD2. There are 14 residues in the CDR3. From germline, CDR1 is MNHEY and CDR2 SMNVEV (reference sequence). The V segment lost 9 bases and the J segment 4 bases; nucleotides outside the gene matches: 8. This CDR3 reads CARGGVTPTGELFF. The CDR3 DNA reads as TGTGCCAGGGGGGGGGTCACCCCCACCGGGGAGCTGTTTTTT.

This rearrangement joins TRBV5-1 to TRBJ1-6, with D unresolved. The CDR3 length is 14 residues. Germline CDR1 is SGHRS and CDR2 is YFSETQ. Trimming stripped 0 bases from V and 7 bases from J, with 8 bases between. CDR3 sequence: CASSLGQINSPLHF. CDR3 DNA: TGCGCCAGCAGCTTGGGACAAATAAATTCACCCCTCCACTTT.

CDR3 bases: TGCGCCAGCAGCCAAGCACCTAGCGGGGGATTAGATACGCAGTATTTT. Encoded protein: CASSQAPSGGLDTQYF. The J gene is TRBJ2-3, the V gene TRBV4-1, with 10 nucleotides matching TRBD2. CDR1 and CDR2 from the germline V gene are MGHRA and YSYEKL. Trimming took 1 base from V and 5 from J; bases not matched to a gene: 6. There are 16 residues in the CDR3.